These 3 T cell receptor beta chains came from one sample sequenced in a study of T cell responses to AZD1222 COVID-19 vaccine. Using immunoSEQ multiplex PCR, the repertoire was profiled, and TCRdb retains in-frame clones only, with some absent. This sample yields more than 70,000 clones, of which over 75% are seen a single time; roughly 15% belongs to the top ten. Here the sequenced sample was peripheral blood, taken on day 0 of AZD1222 vaccination. The source is an adult in good health.

The sample holds a few counts of this clone. The chain links TRBV7-6 to TRBJ1-3; 7 nucleotides match TRBD1. The V gene end was trimmed by 4 bases and the J gene end by 3 bases; junction bases not matched to a gene: 12. This CDR3 is 17 amino acids long. Germline V CDR1 and CDR2: SGHVS, FNYEAQ. CDR3 loop: CASSSLDRARYGNTIYF. DNA for the CDR3: TGTGCCAGCAGCTCCCTCGACAGGGCACGTTATGGAAACACCATATATTTT.

As DNA, the CDR3 is TGTGCCACCAGCCTGGGGACGGTCTCCTACGAGCAGTACTTC. Its protein product is CATSLGTVSYEQYF. The rearrangement uses TRBV15 and TRBJ2-7, with D perhaps assigned TRBD1 or TRBD2 (5 bases each). V lost 5 bases and J 0 bases, leaving 11 bases between the germline ends. The germline gives CDR1 LNHNV, CDR2 YYDKDF (reference sequence). The CDR3 spans 14 residues.

The genes are TRBV30 and TRBJ1-5; D may be TRBD1 (6 bases). The CDR3 has 14 amino acids. Looked up from germline, CDR1 is GTSNPN and CDR2 is SVGIG (reference sequence). Trimming took 2 bases from V and 1 from J, leaving 9 bases between them. The CDR3 here is CAWSQGPSNQPQHF. The CDR3 DNA reads TGTGCCTGGAGTCAGGGGCCAAGCAATCAGCCCCAGCATTTT.